Presented here are 30 T cell receptor beta chains from one specimen sequenced in a study of T cells after yellow fever vaccination. MiXCR, applied by TCRdb to the 5' RACE reads, yields one record per CDR3 protein. Here the sample spans fewer than 450,000 distinct CDR3 sequences, 3.5% to 4.5% being singletons. This specimen consisted of PBMCs, obtained 5 days after the yellow fever booster vaccination. These receptors were collected from a man younger than 35 who received the YFV17D yellow fever vaccine.

This clonotype was counted at least ten times. The genes are TRBV7-2 and TRBJ1-1, with D possibly being TRBD1 (6 bases). Germline V gene lookup returns CDR1 SGHTA and CDR2 FQGNSA. V lost 5 bases to trimming and J lost 5 bases, with 18 bases between them. The CDR3 contains 15 residues. The CDR3 protein is CASSLHRVLRTEAFF. CDR3 nucleotides: TGTGCCAGCAGCCTCCACAGGGTTCTGAGGACTGAAGCTTTCTTT.

This clonotype was seen a handful of times. The chain links TRBV27 to TRBJ2-1, with 7 positions matching TRBD2. The CDR3 runs to 14 residues. The V segment lost 5 bases and the J segment 3 bases; nucleotides outside the gene matches: 4. CDR1 is MNHEY and CDR2 is SMNVEV in the germline V gene (reference sequence). CDR3 coding DNA: TGTGCCAGCAGTCCCGGGGACTACTACAATGAGCAGTTCTTC. This translates into CASSPGDYYNEQFF.

The table lists this clonotype with a few counts. The J gene is TRBJ2-1, the V gene TRBV7-8, with 9 bases aligning to TRBD1. V shed 5 bases and J 4 bases; nucleotides not matched to a gene: 12. The CDR3 is made up of 17 amino acids. Germline V gene sequence: CDR1 SGHVS, CDR2 FQNEAQ. The CDR3 region is CASSQTGGAGLYNEQFF. As DNA, the CDR3 is TGTGCCAGCAGCCAAACAGGGGGCGCGGGGCTTTACAATGAGCAGTTCTTC. Using reference TRBV7-8 and TRBJ2-1 for the parts outside the CDR3, the full variable domain is GAGVSQSPRYKVAKRGQDVALRCDPISGHVSLFWYQQALGQGPEFLTYFQNEAQLDKSGLPSDRFFAERPEGSVSTLKIQRTQQEDSAVYLCASSQTGGAGLYNEQFFGPGTRLTVL.

V gene TRBV6-5 combines with J gene TRBJ2-7, with a possible D match to TRBD1 (5 bases). The CDR3 totals 14 residues. In germline, CDR1 is MNHEY, CDR2 SVGAGI. The V end lost 2 bases, the J end lost 2 bases, and 10 bases lay between the germline ends. CDR3 sequence reads: CASSYDSNTYEQYF. The CDR3 region has the DNA TGTGCCAGCAGTTACGACAGCAACACCTACGAGCAGTACTTC.

This clonotype was seen many times. This sequence joins TRBV5-1 and TRBJ2-4; 9 bases are shared with TRBD1. The CDR3 runs to 15 residues. V was clipped by 4 bases and J by 3 bases; unmatched bases: 5. Germline assignment: CDR1 SGHRS and CDR2 YFSETQ. The CDR3, as DNA: TGCGCCAGCAGCGCCCGGACAGGGGACAAAAACATTCAGTACTTC. Amino acids: CASSARTGDKNIQYF.

The chain couples TRBV5-4 to TRBJ2-3; D call uncertain. V was pared by 0 bases and J by 1 base, with 12 bases between. The CDR3 sequence is 16 residues long. Germline CDR1 and CDR2: SGHNT and YYREEE (reference sequence). CDR3 sequence reads: CASSLAATFGTDTQYF. The CDR3 DNA reads as TGTGCCAGCAGCTTGGCTGCGACATTTGGCACAGATACGCAGTATTTT.

This clonotype is medium-sized. V is TRBV11-2 and J is TRBJ1-2; 7 positions agree with TRBD1. Germline-derived CDR1 and CDR2 are SGHAT and FQNNGV. Germline trimming cut 5 bases from V and 3 bases from J; bases unmatched to any gene: 3. CDR3 length equals 13 residues. CDR3 sequence reads: CASSPGQDYGYTF. DNA for the CDR3: TGTGCCAGCAGCCCTGGACAGGACTATGGCTACACCTTC. The variable domain in full, completed from reference TRBV11-2 and TRBJ1-2, reads EAGVAQSPRYKIIEKRQSVAFWCNPISGHATLYWYQQILGQGPKLLIQFQNNGVVDDSQLPKDRFSAERLKGVDSTLKIQPAKLEDSAVYLCASSPGQDYGYTFGSGTRLTVV.

CDR3: CSASYGGMNTEAFF. The CDR3 DNA sequence: TGCAGTGCTAGCTACGGGGGTATGAACACTGAAGCTTTCTTT. The gene calls are TRBV20-1 and TRBJ1-1; D is perhaps TRBD1 (5 bases). The CDR3 runs to 14 residues. Germline V gene sequence: CDR1 DFQATT, CDR2 SNEGSKA (reference sequence). Trimming took 3 bases from V and 0 from J, leaving 11 bases between them.

In this sample, this clonotype turned up a few times. The genes are TRBV4-2 and TRBJ1-1, with D maybe TRBD1 (6 bases). The CDR3 runs 15 residues. Germline loops: CDR1 LGHNA, CDR2 YNFKEQ. Trimming shortened V by 0 bases and J by 0 bases, and 8 bases separated the two germline ends. In DNA, the CDR3 is TGTGCCAGCAGCCAAGATCAGGGGATGAACACTGAAGCTTTCTTT. Its protein is CASSQDQGMNTEAFF.

This clonotype showed up just a few times. The V call is TRBV18, the J call TRBJ1-5; 8 bases line up with TRBD1. CDR1 and CDR2 from the germline V gene are KGHSH and LQKENI. The ends lost 2 bases at V and 2 bases at J; junction bases unmatched: 5. This CDR3 spans 16 amino acids. CDR3 residues: CASSPGTGVGNQPQHF. CDR3 sequence (DNA): TGTGCCAGCTCACCAGGGACAGGAGTCGGCAATCAGCCCCAGCATTTT.

The chain links TRBV5-6 to TRBJ1-1; 12 bases agree with TRBD1. Germline V gene lookup returns CDR1 SGHDT and CDR2 YYEEEE. V lost 0 bases, J lost 5 bases, and 8 bases stayed unmatched. The CDR3 runs to 17 residues. The CDR3: CASSLAGTGGVWTEAFF. The DNA of the CDR3 is TGTGCCAGCAGCTTGGCCGGGACAGGGGGCGTTTGGACTGAAGCTTTCTTT.

This clonotype was counted between two and nine times. This chain connects TRBV27 to TRBJ1-2, with D unclear. V was trimmed by 0 bases and J by 7 bases, leaving 12 bases between them. Germline V CDR1 and CDR2: MNHEY, SMNVEV (reference sequence). This CDR3 is 14 amino acids long. CDR3 in amino acids: CASSLSQGLSGYTF. The CDR3, as DNA: TGTGCCAGCAGTTTATCACAAGGGCTTTCTGGCTACACCTTC.

In this sample, this clonotype turned up once. This could be a read error, since a much larger clone is one nucleotide away. The conserved phenylalanine or tryptophan is not found at the CDR3 terminus, so this likely reflects a read error. V usage is TRBV4-3 and J usage is TRBJ2-7, with D hard to call. The germline V gene encodes CDR1 LGHNA and CDR2 YSLEER. V lost 1 base, J lost 1 base, and 8 bases lay in between. The CDR3 sequence is 14 residues long. This chain's CDR3 is CASSQGIDSYEQYL. The CDR3 DNA reads TGCGCCAGCAGCCAAGGCATTGATTCCTACGAGCAGTACTTA.

This clonotype was detected ten times or more. The chain couples TRBV14 to TRBJ1-3, with D possibly matching TRBD1 (5 bases). The CDR3 contains 16 residues. Germline assignment: CDR1 SGHDN and CDR2 FVKESK. Trimming left V 0 bases short and J 3 bases short, with 12 bases between. The CDR3 protein is CASSQDPGRIGNTIYF. Here the CDR3 DNA reads TGTGCCAGCAGCCAAGACCCAGGGAGGATTGGAAACACCATATATTTT.

CDR3 sequence (DNA): TGTGCCAGCTCACCAAACAGGGGGACCTACGAGCAGTACTTC. Translated: CASSPNRGTYEQYF. V usage is TRBV18 and J usage is TRBJ2-7; TRBD1 agrees at 8 bases. The germline gives CDR1 KGHSH, CDR2 LQKENI. The V gene end was trimmed by 2 bases and the J gene end by 2 bases; junction bases not matched to a gene: 2. This CDR3 region has 14 residues.

The V call is TRBV5-1, the J call TRBJ2-5; D unclear. The CDR3 length is 16 residues. V lost 1 base and J 2 bases, leaving 15 bases between the germline ends. CDR1 SGHRS and CDR2 YFSETQ come from the germline V gene. The CDR3 loop is CASSLSLAASQETQYF. The CDR3 DNA follows: TGCGCCAGCAGCTTGAGTTTGGCGGCCTCACAAGAGACCCAGTACTTC.

This clonotype was counted only a few times. The chain combines TRBV7-9 with TRBJ2-2, with a possible D match to TRBD2 (5 bases). The CDR3 has 14 residues. V lost 5 bases, J lost 3 bases, and 10 bases lay in between. Germline V gene sequence: CDR1 SEHNR, CDR2 FQNEAQ (reference sequence). CDR3 DNA: TGTGCCAGCAGCGCGGGTGTTTACACCGGGGAGCTGTTTTTT. It specifies CASSAGVYTGELFF.

The chain uses TRBV9 and TRBJ2-2; D may be TRBD1 (6 bases). The CDR3 is 14 residues long. V was cut by 3 bases and J by 7 bases, with 13 bases left in between. Germline assignment: CDR1 SGDLS and CDR2 YYNGEE. The CDR3 DNA follows: TGTGCCAGCAGCGGTCTTAGGGGGAACGGGGAGCTGTTTTTT. Translation: CASSGLRGNGELFF.

The chain recombines TRBV4-1 with TRBJ1-3, with TRBD1 matching 7 bases. Looked up from germline, CDR1 is MGHRA and CDR2 is YSYEKL. V dropped 1 base and J dropped 1; count of bases not matched to a gene: 7. This CDR3 has 17 amino acids. CDR3 loop: CASSQGAKGASGNTIYF. As DNA, the CDR3 is TGCGCCAGCAGCCAAGGGGCCAAGGGGGCGTCTGGAAACACCATATATTTT.

The CDR3 reads CASSPRGQNYGYTF. The CDR3 DNA is TGTGCCAGCAGCCCTCGCGGACAGAACTATGGCTACACCTTC. The genes are TRBV5-4 and TRBJ1-2; D may be TRBD1 (6 bases). The V and J ends lost 4 bases and 2 bases respectively, with 12 bases between them. CDR1 and CDR2 (germline): SGHNT, YYREEE (reference sequence). The CDR3 sequence is 14 residues long.

This clonotype has at least ten counts. The chain uses TRBV30 and TRBJ2-2, with D unclear. The CDR3 contains 13 residues. V gave up 3 bases and J gave up 5 bases, with 10 bases separating them. CDR1 and CDR2 from the germline V gene are GTSNPN and SVGIG (reference sequence). The CDR3 reads CAWRLLGTGELFF. DNA of the CDR3: TGTGCCTGGAGGCTGTTAGGAACCGGGGAGCTGTTTTTT.

There are many counts of this clonotype. The chain has TRBV2 and TRBJ1-5; the match to TRBD1 covers 10 bases. Trimming cost V 6 bases and J 2 bases; bases outside gene matches: 1. The CDR3 runs to 14 residues. Per the germline V gene, CDR1 is SNHLY and CDR2 is FYNNEI. DNA for the CDR3: TGTGCCAGCAGGGACAGGGGGGGCAATCAGCCCCAGCATTTT. Translation: CASRDRGGNQPQHF.

DNA of the CDR3: TGTGCCAGTACCCCAGGGTACACAGATACGCAGTATTTT. As protein: CASTPGYTDTQYF. The chain carries TRBV19 and TRBJ2-3, with D perhaps TRBD1 (5 bases). V was cut by 7 bases and J by 2 bases, with 10 bases left in between. The CDR3 runs 13 residues. The germline V gene encodes CDR1 LNHDA and CDR2 SQIVND (reference sequence). Looking up the rest from reference TRBV19 and TRBJ2-3 gives the full variable domain: DGGITQSPKYLFRKEGQNVTLSCEQNLNHDAMYWYRQDPGQGLRLIYYSQIVNDFQKGDIAEGYSVSREKKESFPLTVTSAQKNPTAFYLCASTPGYTDTQYFGPGTRLTVL.

This clonotype was observed a handful of times. The J gene is TRBJ2-7, the V gene TRBV20-1, with 9 bases that match TRBD2. V trimming: 5 bases; J trimming: 4 bases; junction bases outside the gene matches: 12. This CDR3 has 15 residues. CDR1 and CDR2 (germline): DFQATT, SNEGSKA (reference sequence). CDR3 sequence (DNA): TGCAGTGCTCGCCCCCTGGCTAGCGGGATTTACGAGCAGTACTTC. The encoded protein is CSARPLASGIYEQYF.

This clonotype was counted a few times. This chain connects TRBV27 to TRBJ2-1; 8 bases are a match to TRBD2. Germline V gene sequence: CDR1 MNHEY, CDR2 SMNVEV (reference sequence). The CDR3 is made up of 14 amino acids. V lost 4 bases, J lost 8 bases, and 7 bases stayed unmatched. The CDR3 nucleotides read TGTGCCAGCAGTTCGGGGGGGCCATTCGATGAGCAGTTCTTC. It specifies CASSSGGPFDEQFF.

The sample holds many counts of this clonotype. The chain couples TRBV29-1 to TRBJ2-5; D gene unclear. Trimming took 0 bases from V and 0 from J, leaving 8 bases between them. Germline CDR1 and CDR2: SQVTM and ANQGSEA. This CDR3 contains 14 residues. This CDR3 is CSVEDLRYQETQYF. The CDR3 region has the DNA TGCAGCGTTGAAGATCTCAGGTACCAAGAGACCCAGTACTTC.

This clonotype was detected many times. V and J are TRBV19 and TRBJ2-7, with a possible D match to TRBD1 (5 bases). The CDR3 runs to 11 residues. CDR1 and CDR2 from the germline V gene are LNHDA and SQIVND (reference sequence). The V end was cut by 5 bases, the J end by 6 bases, with 8 bases between. The chain's CDR3 is CASSARGEQYF. DNA of the CDR3: TGTGCCAGTAGTGCAAGGGGCGAGCAGTACTTC. The full variable domain, rest sourced from reference TRBV19 and TRBJ2-7, is DGGITQSPKYLFRKEGQNVTLSCEQNLNHDAMYWYRQDPGQGLRLIYYSQIVNDFQKGDIAEGYSVSREKKESFPLTVTSAQKNPTAFYLCASSARGEQYFGPGTRLTVT.

In DNA form, the CDR3 reads TGCAGTGCTAGCCACCCGTCGCAAACTGAAGCTTTCTTT. Encoded protein: CSASHPSQTEAFF. The chain joins TRBV20-1 to TRBJ1-1; D gene uncertain. The CDR3 consists of 13 residues. The germline V gene encodes CDR1 DFQATT and CDR2 SNEGSKA (reference sequence). Trimming pared 3 bases from V and 5 bases from J, leaving 13 bases between.

This clonotype was counted at least ten times. The chain has TRBV4-2 and TRBJ2-2, with no clear D. Germline loops: CDR1 LGHNA, CDR2 YNFKEQ. Trimming cost V 3 bases and J 3 bases, with 14 bases left between them. This CDR3 comprises 16 residues. DNA for the CDR3: TGTGCCAGCAGCCAGCCGGACGGAGCCTACACCGGGGAGCTGTTTTTT. Protein product: CASSQPDGAYTGELFF.

This clonotype was seen more than once but under ten times. The chain couples TRBV7-8 to TRBJ1-6; a possible D gene is TRBD1 (5 bases). V was trimmed by 5 bases and J by 14 bases, leaving 22 bases between them. Germline values: CDR1 SGHVS, CDR2 FQNEAQ. CDR3 length: 15 residues. In nucleotides, the CDR3 is TGTGCCAGCAGCCCCAGCCAGGGCGGGTGGTTGTCCCTCCACTTT. Protein product: CASSPSQGGWLSLHF.